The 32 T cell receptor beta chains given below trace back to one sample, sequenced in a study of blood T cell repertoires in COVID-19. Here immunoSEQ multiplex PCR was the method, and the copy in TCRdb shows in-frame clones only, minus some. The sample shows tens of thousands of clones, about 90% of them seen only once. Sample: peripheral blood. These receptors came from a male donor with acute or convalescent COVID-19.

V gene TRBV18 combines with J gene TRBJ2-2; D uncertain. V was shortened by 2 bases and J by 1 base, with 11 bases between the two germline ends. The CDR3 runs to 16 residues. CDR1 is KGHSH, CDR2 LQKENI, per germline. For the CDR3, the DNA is TGTGCCAGCTCACCAAGGTCGGCAGGGAACACCGGGGAGCTGTTTTTT. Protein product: CASSPRSAGNTGELFF.

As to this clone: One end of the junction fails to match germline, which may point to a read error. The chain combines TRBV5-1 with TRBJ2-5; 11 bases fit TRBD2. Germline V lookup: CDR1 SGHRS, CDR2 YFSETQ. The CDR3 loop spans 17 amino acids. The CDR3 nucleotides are TGCGCCAGCAGCTTGGCGACTAGCGGGGACAACCAAGAGACTCAGTACTTC. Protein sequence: CASSLATSGDNQETQYF.

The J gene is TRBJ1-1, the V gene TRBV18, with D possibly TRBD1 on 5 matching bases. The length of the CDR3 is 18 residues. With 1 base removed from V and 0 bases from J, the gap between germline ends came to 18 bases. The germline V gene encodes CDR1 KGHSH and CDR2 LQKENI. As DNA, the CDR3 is TGTGCCAGCTCACCACGGGGAATGGAGGGGATCATGAACACTGAAGCTTTCTTT. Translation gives CASSPRGMEGIMNTEAFF.

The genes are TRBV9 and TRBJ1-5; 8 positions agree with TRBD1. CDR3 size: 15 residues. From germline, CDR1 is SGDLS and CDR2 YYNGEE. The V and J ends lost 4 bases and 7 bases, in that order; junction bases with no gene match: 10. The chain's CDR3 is CASSLYDRGPQPQHF. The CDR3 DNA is TGTGCCAGCAGCTTATACGACAGGGGTCCCCAGCCCCAGCATTTT.

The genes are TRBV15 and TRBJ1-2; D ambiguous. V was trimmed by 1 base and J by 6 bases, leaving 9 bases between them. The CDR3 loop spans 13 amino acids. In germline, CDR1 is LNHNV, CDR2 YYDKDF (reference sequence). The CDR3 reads CATSRGGGNGYTF. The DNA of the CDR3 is TGTGCCACCAGCAGAGGGGGAGGGAATGGCTACACCTTC.

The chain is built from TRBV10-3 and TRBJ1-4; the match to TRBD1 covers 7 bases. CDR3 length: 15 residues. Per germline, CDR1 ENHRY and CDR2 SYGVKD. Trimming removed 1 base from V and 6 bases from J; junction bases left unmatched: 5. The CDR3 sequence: CAISELKGTDEKLFF. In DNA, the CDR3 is TGTGCCATCAGTGAGTTAAAAGGGACAGATGAAAAACTGTTTTTT.

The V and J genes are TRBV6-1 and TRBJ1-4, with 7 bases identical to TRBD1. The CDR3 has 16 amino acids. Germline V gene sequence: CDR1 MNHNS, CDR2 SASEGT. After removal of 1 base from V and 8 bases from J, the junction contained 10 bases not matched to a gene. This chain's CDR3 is CASSEGRTGLREKLFF. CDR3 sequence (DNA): TGTGCCAGCAGTGAAGGAAGGACAGGCCTACGGGAAAAACTGTTTTTT.

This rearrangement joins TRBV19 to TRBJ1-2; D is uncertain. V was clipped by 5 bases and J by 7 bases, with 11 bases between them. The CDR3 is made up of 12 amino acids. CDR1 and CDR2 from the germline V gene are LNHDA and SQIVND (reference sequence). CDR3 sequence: CASSVVGGGYTF. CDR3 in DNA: TGTGCCAGTAGTGTGGTGGGAGGTGGCTACACCTTC. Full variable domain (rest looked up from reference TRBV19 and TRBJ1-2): DGGITQSPKYLFRKEGQNVTLSCEQNLNHDAMYWYRQDPGQGLRLIYYSQIVNDFQKGDIAEGYSVSREKKESFPLTVTSAQKNPTAFYLCASSVVGGGYTFGSGTRLTVV.

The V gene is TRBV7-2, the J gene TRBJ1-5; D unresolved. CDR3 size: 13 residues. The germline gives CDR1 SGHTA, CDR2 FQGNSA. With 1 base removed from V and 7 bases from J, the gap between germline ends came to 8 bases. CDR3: CASSLEEKQPQHF. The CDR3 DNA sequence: TGTGCCAGCAGCTTAGAAGAGAAACAGCCCCAGCATTTT. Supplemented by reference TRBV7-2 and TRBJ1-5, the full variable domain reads GAGVSQSPSNKVTEKGKDVELRCDPISGHTALYWYRQSLGQGLEFLIYFQGNSAPDKSGLPSDRFSAERTGGSVSTLTIQRTQQEDSAVYLCASSLEEKQPQHFGDGTRLSIL.

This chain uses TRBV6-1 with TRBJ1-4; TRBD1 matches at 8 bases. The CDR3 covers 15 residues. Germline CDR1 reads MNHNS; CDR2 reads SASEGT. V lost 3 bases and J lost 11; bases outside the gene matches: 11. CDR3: CASSEDGTGLRKLFF. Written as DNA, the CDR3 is TGTGCCAGCAGTGAGGATGGGACAGGCTTGAGGAAACTGTTTTTT.

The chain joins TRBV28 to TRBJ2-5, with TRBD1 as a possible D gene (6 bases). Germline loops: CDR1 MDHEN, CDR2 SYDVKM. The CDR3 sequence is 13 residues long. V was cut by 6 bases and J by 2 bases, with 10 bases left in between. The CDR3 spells CASSLDRQETQYF. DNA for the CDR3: TGTGCCAGCAGCCTGGACAGACAAGAGACCCAGTACTTC.

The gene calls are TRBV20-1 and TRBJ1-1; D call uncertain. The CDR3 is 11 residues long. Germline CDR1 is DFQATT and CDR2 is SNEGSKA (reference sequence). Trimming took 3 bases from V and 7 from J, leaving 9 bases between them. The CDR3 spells CSARESNEAFF. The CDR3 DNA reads TGCAGTGCTAGGGAGTCGAATGAAGCTTTCTTT.

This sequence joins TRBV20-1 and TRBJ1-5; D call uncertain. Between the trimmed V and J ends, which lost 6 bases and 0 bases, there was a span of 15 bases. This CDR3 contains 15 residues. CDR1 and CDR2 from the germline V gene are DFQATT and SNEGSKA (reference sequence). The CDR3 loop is CSASPLVRSNQPQHF. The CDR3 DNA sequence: TGCAGTGCCAGTCCCCTTGTCCGTAGCAATCAGCCCCAGCATTTT.

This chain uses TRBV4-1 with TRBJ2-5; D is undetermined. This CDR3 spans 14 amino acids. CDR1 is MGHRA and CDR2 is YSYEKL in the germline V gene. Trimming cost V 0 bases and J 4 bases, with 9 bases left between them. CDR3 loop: CASSQETARETQYF. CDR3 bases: TGCGCCAGCAGCCAAGAAACAGCCCGAGAGACCCAGTACTTC.

The CDR3 is CASSPRKGAFTDTQYF. The DNA of the CDR3 is TGTGCCAGCAGCCCGAGAAAGGGGGCCTTCACAGATACGCAGTATTTT. The chain couples TRBV7-9 to TRBJ2-3; TRBD1 aligns across 7 bases. J was trimmed by 2 bases and V by 5 bases; bases with no gene match: 10. The germline gives CDR1 SEHNR, CDR2 FQNEAQ (reference sequence). There are 16 residues in the CDR3.

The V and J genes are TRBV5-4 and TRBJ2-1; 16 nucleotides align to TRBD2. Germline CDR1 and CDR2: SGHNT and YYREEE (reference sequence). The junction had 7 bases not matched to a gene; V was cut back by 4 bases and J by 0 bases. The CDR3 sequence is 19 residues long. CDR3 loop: CASSAGTSGGGSSYNEQFF. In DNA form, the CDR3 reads TGTGCCAGCAGCGCCGGGACTAGCGGGGGGGGGAGCTCCTACAATGAGCAGTTCTTC.

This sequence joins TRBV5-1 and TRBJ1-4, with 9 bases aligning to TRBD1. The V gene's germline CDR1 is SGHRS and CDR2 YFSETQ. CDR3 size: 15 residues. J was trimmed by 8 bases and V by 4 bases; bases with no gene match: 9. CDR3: CASSNPGTGFEKLFF. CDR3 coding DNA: TGCGCCAGCAGCAACCCCGGGACAGGGTTCGAAAAACTGTTTTTT.

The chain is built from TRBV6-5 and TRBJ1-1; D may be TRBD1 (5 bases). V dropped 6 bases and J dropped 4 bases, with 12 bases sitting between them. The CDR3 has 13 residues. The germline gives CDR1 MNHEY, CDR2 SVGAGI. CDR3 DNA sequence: TGTGCCAGCAGAGATAACAGGCCCACTGAAGCTTTCTTT. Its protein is CASRDNRPTEAFF.

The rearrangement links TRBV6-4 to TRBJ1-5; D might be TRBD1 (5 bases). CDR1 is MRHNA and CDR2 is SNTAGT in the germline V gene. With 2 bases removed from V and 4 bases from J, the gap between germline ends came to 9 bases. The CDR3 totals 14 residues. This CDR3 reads CASSDGGTNQPQHF. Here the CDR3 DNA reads TGTGCCAGCAGTGACGGGGGGACGAATCAGCCCCAGCATTTT.

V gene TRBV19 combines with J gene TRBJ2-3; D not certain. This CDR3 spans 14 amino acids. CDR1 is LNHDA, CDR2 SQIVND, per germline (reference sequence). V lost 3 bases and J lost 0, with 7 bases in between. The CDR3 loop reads CASSMSVSTDTQYF. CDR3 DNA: TGTGCCAGTAGTATGTCCGTTAGCACAGATACGCAGTATTTT.

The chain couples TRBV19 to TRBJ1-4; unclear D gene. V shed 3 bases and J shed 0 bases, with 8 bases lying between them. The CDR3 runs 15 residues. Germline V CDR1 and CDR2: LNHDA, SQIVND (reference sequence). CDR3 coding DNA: TGTGCCAGTAGTATCGCCGGGGCAACTAATGAAAAACTGTTTTTT. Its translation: CASSIAGATNEKLFF.

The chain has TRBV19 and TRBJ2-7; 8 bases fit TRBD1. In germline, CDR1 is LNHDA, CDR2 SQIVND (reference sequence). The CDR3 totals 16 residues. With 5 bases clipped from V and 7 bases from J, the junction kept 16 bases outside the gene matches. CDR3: CASSPKGSGGLGEQYF. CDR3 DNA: TGTGCCAGTAGTCCCAAGGGCTCAGGGGGCCTTGGGGAGCAGTACTTC.

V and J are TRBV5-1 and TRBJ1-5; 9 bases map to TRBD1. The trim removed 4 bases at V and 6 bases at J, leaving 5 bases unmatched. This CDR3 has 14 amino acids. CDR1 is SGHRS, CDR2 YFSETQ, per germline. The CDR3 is CASSPGTGTQPQHF. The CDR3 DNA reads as TGCGCCAGCAGCCCGGGGACAGGGACTCAGCCCCAGCATTTT.

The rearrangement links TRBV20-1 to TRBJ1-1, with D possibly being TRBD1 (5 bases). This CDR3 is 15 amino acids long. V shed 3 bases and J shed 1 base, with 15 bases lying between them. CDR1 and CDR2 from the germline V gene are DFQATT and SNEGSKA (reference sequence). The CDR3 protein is CSASRLSGGNTEAFF. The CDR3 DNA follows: TGCAGTGCTAGTCGTCTAAGCGGGGGGAACACTGAAGCTTTCTTT.

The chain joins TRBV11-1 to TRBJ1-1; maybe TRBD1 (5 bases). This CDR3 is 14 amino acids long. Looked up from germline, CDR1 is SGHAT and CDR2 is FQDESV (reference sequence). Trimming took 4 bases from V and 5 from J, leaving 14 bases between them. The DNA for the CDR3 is TGTGCCAGCAGCTCCCGGGGGACTTCAACTGAAGCTTTCTTT. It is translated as CASSSRGTSTEAFF.

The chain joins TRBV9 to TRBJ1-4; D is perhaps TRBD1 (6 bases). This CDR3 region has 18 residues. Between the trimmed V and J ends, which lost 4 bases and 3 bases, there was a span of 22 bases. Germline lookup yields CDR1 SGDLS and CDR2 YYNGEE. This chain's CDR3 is CASSPGAAGWGPNEKLFF. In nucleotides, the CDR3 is TGTGCCAGCAGCCCAGGGGCGGCCGGGTGGGGCCCTAATGAAAAACTGTTTTTT.

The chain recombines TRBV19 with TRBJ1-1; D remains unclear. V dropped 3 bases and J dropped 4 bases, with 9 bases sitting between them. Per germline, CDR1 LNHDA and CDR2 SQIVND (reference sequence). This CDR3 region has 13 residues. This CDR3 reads CASSIFERTEAFF. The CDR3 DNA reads TGTGCCAGTAGTATTTTTGAGCGCACTGAAGCTTTCTTT. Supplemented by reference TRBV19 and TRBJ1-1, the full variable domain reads DGGITQSPKYLFRKEGQNVTLSCEQNLNHDAMYWYRQDPGQGLRLIYYSQIVNDFQKGDIAEGYSVSREKKESFPLTVTSAQKNPTAFYLCASSIFERTEAFFGQGTRLTVV.

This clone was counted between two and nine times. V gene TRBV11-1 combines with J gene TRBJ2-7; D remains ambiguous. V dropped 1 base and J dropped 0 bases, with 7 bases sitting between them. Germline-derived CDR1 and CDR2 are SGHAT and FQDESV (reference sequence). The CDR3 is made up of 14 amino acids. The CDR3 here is CASSLGAVSYEQYF. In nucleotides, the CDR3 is TGTGCCAGCAGCTTAGGCGCGGTCTCCTACGAGCAGTACTTC.

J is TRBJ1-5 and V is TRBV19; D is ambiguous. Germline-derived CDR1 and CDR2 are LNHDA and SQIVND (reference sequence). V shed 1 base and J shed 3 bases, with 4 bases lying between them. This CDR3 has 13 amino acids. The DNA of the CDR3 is TGTGCCAGTAGTATAGCTCTCAATCAGCCCCAGCATTTT. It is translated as CASSIALNQPQHF.

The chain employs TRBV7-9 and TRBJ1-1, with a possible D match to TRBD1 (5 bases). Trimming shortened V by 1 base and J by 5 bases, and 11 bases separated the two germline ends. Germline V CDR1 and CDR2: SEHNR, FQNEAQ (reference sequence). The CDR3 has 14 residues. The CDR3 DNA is TGTGCCAGCAGCTTAGTCCAGGGAGGGACTGAAGCTTTCTTT. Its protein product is CASSLVQGGTEAFF.

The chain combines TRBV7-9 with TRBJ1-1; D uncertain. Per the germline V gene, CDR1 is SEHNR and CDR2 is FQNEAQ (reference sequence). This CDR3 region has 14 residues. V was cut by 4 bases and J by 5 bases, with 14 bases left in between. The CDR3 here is CASSWRTGETEAFF. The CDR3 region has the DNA TGTGCCAGCAGCTGGAGGACGGGTGAAACTGAAGCTTTCTTT. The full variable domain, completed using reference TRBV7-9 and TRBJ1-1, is DTGVSQNPRHKITKRGQNVTFRCDPISEHNRLYWYRQTLGQGPEFLTYFQNEAQLEKSRLLSDRFSAERPKGSFSTLEIQRTEQGDSAMYLCASSWRTGETEAFFGQGTRLTVV.

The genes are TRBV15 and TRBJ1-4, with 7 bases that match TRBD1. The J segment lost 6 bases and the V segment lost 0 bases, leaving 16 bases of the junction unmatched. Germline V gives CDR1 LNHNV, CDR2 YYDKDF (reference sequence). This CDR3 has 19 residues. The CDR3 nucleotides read TGTGCCACCAGCAGAGATAGTACGGCATTTCAGGGGGAGGATGAAAAACTGTTTTTT. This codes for CATSRDSTAFQGEDEKLFF. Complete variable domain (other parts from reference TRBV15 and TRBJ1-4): DAMVIQNPRYQVTQFGKPVTLSCSQTLNHNVMYWYQQKSSQAPKLLFHYYDKDFNNEADTPDNFQSRRPNTSFCFLDIRSPGLGDTAMYLCATSRDSTAFQGEDEKLFFGSGTQLSVL.